This T cell receptor beta chain is from a study of identical twins. MiXCR, applied by TCRdb to the 5' RACE reads, yields one record per CDR3 protein. This sample has hundreds of thousands of distinct CDR3 sequences, with about 18% found just once. Germline assignment: CDR1 DFQATT and CDR2 SNEGSKA (reference sequence). The V gene end was trimmed by 3 bases and the J gene end by 4 bases; junction bases not matched to a gene: 6. The length of the CDR3 is 16 residues. These data were also filed under a second study, of T cells expressing NK-cell markers. That report adds: The TCR beta repertoires originated in sorted CD3+CD56+NKG2C+, CD3+CD56+NKG2C- and CD3+CD56-NKG2C+ T cells.

The TCR was taken from a woman between 18 and 29 years old in good health. The sequencing sample was made of PBMCs. The J gene is TRBJ2-7, the V gene TRBV20-1, with 16 nucleotides matching TRBD2. The DNA for the CDR3 is TGCAGTGCTAGGGGACTAGCGGGAGGGCCCGGGTACGAGCAGTACTTC. It yields the protein CSARGLAGGPGYEQYF.